These 9 T cell receptor beta chains originate from one sample sequenced in a study of cytomegalovirus exposure and HLA in healthy donors. Here immunoSEQ multiplex PCR was the method, and the copy in TCRdb shows in-frame clones only, minus some. The sample has around 350,000 clones; approximately 90% are singletons. The sequencing sample was made of PBMCs. These TCRs come from a woman younger than 35 in good health and CMV-seronegative.

This clone was counted between two and nine times. The V and J genes are TRBV7-2 and TRBJ2-7, with TRBD2 as a possible D gene (5 bases). The CDR3 totals 15 residues. The germline gives CDR1 SGHTA, CDR2 FQGNSA. The ends were cut back, 3 bases at V and 0 bases at J, with 12 bases in the middle. This chain's CDR3 is CASSLGLGSSYEQYF. CDR3 coding DNA: TGTGCCAGCAGCTTGGGTTTGGGGAGCTCCTACGAGCAGTACTTC.

This chain links TRBV6-1 with TRBJ2-7; TRBD1 aligns across 8 bases. The CDR3 has 13 residues. The ends lost 8 bases at V and 2 bases at J; junction bases unmatched: 5. The germline V gene encodes CDR1 MNHNS and CDR2 SASEGT. The DNA of the CDR3 is TGTGCCAGCTTCAGGACAGGGACCTACGAGCAGTACTTC. Protein product: CASFRTGTYEQYF.

The chain has TRBV28 and TRBJ2-7; TRBD1 aligns across 7 bases. Germline V gene sequence: CDR1 MDHEN, CDR2 SYDVKM. The V gene end was trimmed by 7 bases and the J gene end by 0 bases; junction bases not matched to a gene: 9. CDR3 length equals 15 residues. The CDR3 bases are TGTGCCAGCACCCACACCCGGGACAGCTCCTACGAGCAGTACTTC. Its translation: CASTHTRDSSYEQYF.

The chain couples TRBV27 to TRBJ2-1; 8 bases are a match to TRBD2. The CDR3 is 13 residues long. CDR1 is MNHEY and CDR2 is SMNVEV in the germline V gene (reference sequence). V lost 4 bases and J lost 10; bases outside the gene matches: 6. CDR3 bases: TGTGCCAGCAGTTCCCTTAGCGGGAACGAGCAGTTCTTC. This codes for CASSSLSGNEQFF.

The chain combines TRBV6-1 with TRBJ2-7, with D perhaps matching TRBD1 (6 bases). Between the trimmed V and J ends, which lost 8 bases and 12 bases, there was a span of 26 bases. This CDR3 has 14 residues. The V gene's germline CDR1 is MNHNS and CDR2 SASEGT. The CDR3 coding sequence is TGTGCCAGCCACAGGGCCCTTACAGGTGGTTTCCGGTACTTC. It is translated as CASHRALTGGFRYF.

The J gene is TRBJ2-7, the V gene TRBV6-5; no reliable D call. Between the trimmed V and J ends, which lost 0 bases and 2 bases, there was a span of 14 bases. Germline CDR1 and CDR2: MNHEY and SVGAGI. The CDR3 has 16 residues. The CDR3 loop reads CASSYSRFGGTYEQYF. CDR3 DNA: TGTGCCAGCAGTTACTCGAGGTTTGGCGGAACCTACGAGCAGTACTTC.

The chain is built from TRBV7-2 and TRBJ1-1, with 9 nucleotides matching TRBD1. The germline gives CDR1 SGHTA, CDR2 FQGNSA. The CDR3 sequence is 13 residues long. V dropped 2 bases and J dropped 7; count of bases not matched to a gene: 2. The chain's CDR3 is CASSLNRGLEAFF. The CDR3 coding sequence is TGTGCCAGCAGCTTAAACAGGGGGCTTGAAGCTTTCTTT.

The chain carries TRBV10-2 and TRBJ2-1; the D gene is possibly TRBD2 (5 bases). The V end lost 5 bases, the J end lost 4 bases, and 9 bases lay between the germline ends. There are 13 residues in the CDR3. CDR1 is WSHSY, CDR2 SAAADI, per germline. The CDR3 protein is CASSRTAYNEQFF. The CDR3 coding sequence is TGCGCCAGCAGTCGGACTGCTTACAATGAGCAGTTCTTC.

The chain couples TRBV2 to TRBJ2-1; 9 nucleotides line up with TRBD2. The CDR3 runs to 17 residues. V shed 5 bases and J 2 bases; nucleotides not matched to a gene: 10. CDR1 SNHLY and CDR2 FYNNEI come from the germline V gene. CDR3 sequence reads: CASSFLAGRITYNEQFF. CDR3 DNA sequence: TGTGCCAGCAGTTTCCTAGCGGGACGAATTACCTACAATGAGCAGTTCTTC.